This TCR beta chain derives from a study of beta chain features in type 1 diabetes. Overall study results and limits: When Type 1 diabetes patients were examined, their TCRB CDR3s proved moderately but significantly shorter in all four CD4+ subsets.

Expressed TCRB transcripts were sequenced, since all the RNA that had been isolated was reverse transcribed. The protocol was immunoSEQ multiplex PCR, while the TCRdb copy is restricted to in-frame clones and leaves out a portion. Here the sample spans about 130,000 clones, 7% to 10% being singletons. In germline, CDR1 is SGHTA, CDR2 FQGNSA. CDR3 length: 15 amino acids. V dropped 5 bases and J dropped 4; count of bases not matched to a gene: 8. This clone was seen at least ten times. What it binds is not known. The sequencing sample was made of central memory CD4+ T cells from blood. The TCR originated in a man aged 18 to 29 in good health. The V call is TRBV7-2, the J call TRBJ1-2; 9 nucleotides match TRBD1. The CDR3 bases are TGTGCCAGCAGCCTATTGGGACAGGGTCGCTATGGCTACACCTTC. Its protein product is CASSLLGQGRYGYTF.